These T cell receptor beta chains were read from a single sample in a study of CD8 T cells in ankylosing spondylitis. TCRdb analysed the 5' RACE reads with MiXCR anew, one entry per CDR3 protein. In the table there are 350,000 or so distinct CDR3 sequences, roughly 10% of which are singletons. Material: blood, either unsorted or a sorted T cell fraction (not recorded which). The receptors shown here come from a female donor with ankylosing spondylitis or in good health (not recorded which). CDR3s include the opening cysteine and the closing phenylalanine or tryptophan. D genes are given only for firm matches. Rows may omit the clone size; those that give it use once, few, many or a size class.

clone size	V gene	J gene	D gene	CDR3 protein	CDR3 DNA
.	TRBV20-1	TRBJ2-3	.	CSARDRYPDTDTQYF	TGCAGTGCTAGAGATCGGTATCCTGACACAGATACGCAGTATTTT
.	TRBV7-9	TRBJ2-3	.	CASSQDGLGSDTQYF	TGTGCCAGCAGCCAGGACGGGTTGGGTTCAGATACGCAGTATTTT
many	TRBV20-1	TRBJ2-7	.	CSATKLANEQYF	TGCAGTGCTACAAAACTAGCTAACGAGCAGTACTTC
many	TRBV20-1	TRBJ2-3	TRBD2	CSASSGLAGSGGDTQYF	TGCAGTGCTAGTTCGGGACTAGCGGGTTCCGGTGGGGATACGCAGTATTTT
.	TRBV24-1	TRBJ2-5	.	CATSDSVPKETQYF	TGTGCCACCAGTGATTCCGTACCGAAAGAGACCCAGTACTTC
once	TRBV9	TRBJ2-1	.	CASSVATRFNEQFF	TGTGCCAGCAGCGTAGCTACCCGATTTAATGAGCAGTTCTTC
.	TRBV11-2	TRBJ1-2	.	CASSIARLNPGYTF	TGTGCCAGCAGCATCGCCCGACTTAACCCCGGCTACACCTTC
.	TRBV5-5	TRBJ2-5	.	CASSMPLGGSQETQYF	TGTGCCAGCAGCATGCCCCTGGGCGGCTCTCAAGAGACCCAGTACTTC
few	TRBV20-1	TRBJ1-5	TRBD1	CSAHVQGNQPQHF	TGCAGTGCTCACGTACAGGGGAATCAGCCCCAGCATTTT
many	TRBV20-1	TRBJ2-3	TRBD2	CSASKLSGRDFSTDTQYF	TGCAGTGCTAGCAAGCTTAGCGGGAGGGATTTTAGCACAGATACGCAGTATTTT
many	TRBV7-9	TRBJ2-5	.	CASSLAPRQETQYF	TGTGCCAGCAGCTTAGCGCCCCGTCAAGAGACCCAGTACTTC
.	TRBV4-1	TRBJ2-5	TRBD2	CASGPSGGNPGETQYF	TGCGCCAGCGGACCTAGCGGGGGCAACCCGGGGGAGACCCAGTACTTC
.	TRBV5-1	TRBJ2-1	TRBD1	CASSATGTVRNEQFF	TGCGCCAGCAGCGCCACGGGGACAGTGCGTAATGAGCAGTTCTTC
.	TRBV7-2	TRBJ1-5	TRBD1	CASSLAGQGNNQPQHF	TGTGCCAGCAGCTTAGCGGGACAGGGAAACAATCAGCCCCAGCATTTT
many	TRBV5-1	TRBJ2-3	.	CASSLTRYTDTQYF	TGCGCCAGCAGCTTGACGCGCTACACAGATACGCAGTATTTT
.	TRBV5-6	TRBJ2-2	.	CASSLASFGELFF	TGTGCCAGCAGCTTGGCCTCATTCGGGGAGCTGTTTTTT
few	TRBV15	TRBJ2-4	.	CATSRDKVGKWAKNIQYF	TGTGCCACCAGCAGAGATAAAGTGGGGAAATGGGCCAAAAACATTCAGTACTTC
.	TRBV18	TRBJ2-2	TRBD1	CASSPLKGAINTGELFF	TGTGCCAGCTCACCCCTTAAGGGGGCTATAAACACCGGGGAGCTGTTTTTT
.	TRBV7-8	TRBJ2-5	TRBD1	CASSLGPRRGPRKTQYF	TGTGCCAGCAGCTTAGGGCCGCGCAGGGGGCCACGTAAGACCCAGTACTTC
many	TRBV29-1	TRBJ1-2	TRBD1	CSVEGGRGTGGIYGYTF	TGCAGCGTTGAAGGGGGCAGGGGGACAGGGGGAATCTATGGCTACACCTTC
many	TRBV28	TRBJ1-1	.	CASSLRGGPRNTEAFF	TGTGCCAGCAGTTTAAGGGGGGGGCCGAGGAACACTGAAGCTTTCTTT
many	TRBV10-3	TRBJ1-1	.	CAISTRVSTEAFF	TGTGCCATCAGTACCAGGGTATCCACTGAAGCTTTCTTT
many	TRBV5-1	TRBJ2-3	TRBD2	CASSLGLAGSIDTQYF	TGCGCCAGCAGCCTAGGACTAGCGGGGAGCATAGATACGCAGTATTTT